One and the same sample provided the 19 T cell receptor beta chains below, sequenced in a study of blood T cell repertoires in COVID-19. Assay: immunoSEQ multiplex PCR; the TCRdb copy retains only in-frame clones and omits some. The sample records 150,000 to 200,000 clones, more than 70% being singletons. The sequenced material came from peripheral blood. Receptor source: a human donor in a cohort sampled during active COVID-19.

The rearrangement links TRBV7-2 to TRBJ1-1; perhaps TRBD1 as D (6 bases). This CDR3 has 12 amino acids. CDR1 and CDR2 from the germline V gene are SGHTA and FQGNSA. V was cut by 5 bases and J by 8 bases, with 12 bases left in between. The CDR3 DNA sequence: TGTGCCAGCAGCCATTCAGGGGCCGAAGCTTTCTTT. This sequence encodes CASSHSGAEAFF.

CDR3 DNA: TGTGCCATGAAGGGGGCGAACTACAATGAGCAGTTCTTC. This sequence encodes CAMKGANYNEQFF. The chain carries TRBV10-3 and TRBJ2-1, with 7 bases identical to TRBD1. The CDR3 is made up of 13 amino acids. With V trimmed by 9 bases and J by 3 bases, 5 bases remained unmatched. Germline assignment: CDR1 ENHRY and CDR2 SYGVKD.

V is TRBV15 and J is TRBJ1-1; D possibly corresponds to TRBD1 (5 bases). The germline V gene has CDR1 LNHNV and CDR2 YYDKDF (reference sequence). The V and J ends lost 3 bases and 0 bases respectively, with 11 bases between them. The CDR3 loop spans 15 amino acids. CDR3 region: CATSRLGVLNTEAFF. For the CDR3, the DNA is TGTGCCACCAGCAGGCTAGGGGTTTTGAACACTGAAGCTTTCTTT.

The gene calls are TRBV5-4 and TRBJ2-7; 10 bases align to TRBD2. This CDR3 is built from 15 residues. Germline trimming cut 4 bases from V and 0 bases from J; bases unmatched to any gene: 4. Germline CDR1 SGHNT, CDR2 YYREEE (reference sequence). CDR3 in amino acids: CASSSIAGGSYEQYF. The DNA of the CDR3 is TGTGCCAGCAGCAGTATAGCGGGGGGCTCCTACGAGCAGTACTTC. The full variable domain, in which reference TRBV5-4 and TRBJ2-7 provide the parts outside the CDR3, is ETGVTQSPTHLIKTRGQQVTLRCSSQSGHNTVSWYQQALGQGPQFIFQYYREEENGRGNFPPRFSGLQFPNYSSELNVNALELDDSALYLCASSSIAGGSYEQYFGPGTRLTVT.

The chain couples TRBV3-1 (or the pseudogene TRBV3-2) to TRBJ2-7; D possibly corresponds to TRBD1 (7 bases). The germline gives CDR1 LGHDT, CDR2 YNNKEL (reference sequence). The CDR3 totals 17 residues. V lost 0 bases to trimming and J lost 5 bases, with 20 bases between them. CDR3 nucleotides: TGTGCCAGCAGCCAAGACAGGGGGGCCAGGGGATTTAACGAGCAGTACTTC. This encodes CASSQDRGARGFNEQYF.

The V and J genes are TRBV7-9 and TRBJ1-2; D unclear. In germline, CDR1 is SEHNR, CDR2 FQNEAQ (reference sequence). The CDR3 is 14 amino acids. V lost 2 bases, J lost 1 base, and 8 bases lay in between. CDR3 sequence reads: CASSLNSLNYGYTF. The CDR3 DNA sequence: TGTGCCAGCAGCTTAAACAGTCTTAACTATGGCTACACCTTC. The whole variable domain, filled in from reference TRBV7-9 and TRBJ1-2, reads DTGVSQNPRHKITKRGQNVTFRCDPISEHNRLYWYRQTLGQGPEFLTYFQNEAQLEKSRLLSDRFSAERPKGSFSTLEIQRTEQGDSAMYLCASSLNSLNYGYTFGSGTRLTVV.

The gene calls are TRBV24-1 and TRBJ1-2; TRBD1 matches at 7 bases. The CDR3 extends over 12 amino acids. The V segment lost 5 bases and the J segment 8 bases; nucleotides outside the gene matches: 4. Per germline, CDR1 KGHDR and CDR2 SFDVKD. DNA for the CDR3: TGTGCCACCAGTGGTACAGGGGTCGGCTACACCTTC. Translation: CATSGTGVGYTF.

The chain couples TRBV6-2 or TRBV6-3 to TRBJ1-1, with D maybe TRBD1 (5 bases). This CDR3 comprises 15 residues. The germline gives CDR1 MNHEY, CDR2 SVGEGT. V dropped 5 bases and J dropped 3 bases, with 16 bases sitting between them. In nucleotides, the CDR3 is TGTGCCAGCAGTCCGAGACAGCTAAGGGACACTGAAGCTTTCTTT. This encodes CASSPRQLRDTEAFF.

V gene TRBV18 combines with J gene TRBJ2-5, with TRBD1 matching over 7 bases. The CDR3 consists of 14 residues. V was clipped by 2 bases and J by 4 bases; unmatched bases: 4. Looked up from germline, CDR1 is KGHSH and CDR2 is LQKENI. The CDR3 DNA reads TGTGCCAGCTCACCAATATCAGGGGGAGAGACCCAGTACTTC. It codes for CASSPISGGETQYF.

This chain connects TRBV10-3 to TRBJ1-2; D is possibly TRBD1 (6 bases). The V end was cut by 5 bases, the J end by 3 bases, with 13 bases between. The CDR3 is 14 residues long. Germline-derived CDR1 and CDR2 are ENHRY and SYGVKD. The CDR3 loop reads CAISQTGQDYGYTF. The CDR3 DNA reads TGTGCCATCAGTCAGACAGGCCAAGACTATGGCTACACCTTC.

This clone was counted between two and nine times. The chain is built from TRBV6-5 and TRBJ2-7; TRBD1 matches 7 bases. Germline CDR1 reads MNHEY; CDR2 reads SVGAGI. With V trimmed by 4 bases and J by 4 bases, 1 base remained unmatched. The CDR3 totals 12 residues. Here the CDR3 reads CASSSRGYEQYF. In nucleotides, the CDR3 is TGTGCCAGCAGTTCCAGGGGGTACGAGCAGTACTTC.

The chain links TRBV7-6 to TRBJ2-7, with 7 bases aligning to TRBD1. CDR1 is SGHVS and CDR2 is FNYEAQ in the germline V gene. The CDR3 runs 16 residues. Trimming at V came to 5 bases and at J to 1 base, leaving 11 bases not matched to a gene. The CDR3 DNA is TGTGCCAGCAGCCTGGGAGCCGGGACAGATTCCTACGAGCAGTACTTC. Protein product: CASSLGAGTDSYEQYF. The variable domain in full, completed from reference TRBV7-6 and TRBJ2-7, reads GAGVSQSPRYKVTKRGQDVALRCDPISGHVSLYWYRQALGQGPEFLTYFNYEAQQDKSGLPNDRFSAERPEGSISTLTIQRTEQRDSAMYRCASSLGAGTDSYEQYFGPGTRLTVT.

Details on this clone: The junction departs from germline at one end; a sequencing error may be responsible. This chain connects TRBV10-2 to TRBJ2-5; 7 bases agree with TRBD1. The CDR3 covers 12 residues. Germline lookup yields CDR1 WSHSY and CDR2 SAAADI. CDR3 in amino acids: CASSESSGGGHF. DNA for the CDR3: TGCGCCAGCAGTGAGTCGTCAGGGGGTGGCCACTTC.

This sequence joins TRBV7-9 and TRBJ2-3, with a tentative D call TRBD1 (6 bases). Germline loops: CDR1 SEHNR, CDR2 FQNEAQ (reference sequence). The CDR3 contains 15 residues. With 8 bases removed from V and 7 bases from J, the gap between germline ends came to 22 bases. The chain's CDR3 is CASFGGKGHAYTQYF. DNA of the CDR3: TGTGCCAGCTTTGGGGGCAAGGGACATGCCTATACGCAGTATTTT.

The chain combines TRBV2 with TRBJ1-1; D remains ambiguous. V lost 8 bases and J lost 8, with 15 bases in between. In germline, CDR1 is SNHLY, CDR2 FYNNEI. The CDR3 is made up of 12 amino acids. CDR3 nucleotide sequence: TGTGCCAGCCGGCCGGGTCCTGGGGAAGCTTTCTTT. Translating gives CASRPGPGEAFF.

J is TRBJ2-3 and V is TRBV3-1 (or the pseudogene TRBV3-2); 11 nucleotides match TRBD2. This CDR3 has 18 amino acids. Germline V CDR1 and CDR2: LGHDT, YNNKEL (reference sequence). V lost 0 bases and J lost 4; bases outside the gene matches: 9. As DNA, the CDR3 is TGTGCCAGCAGCCAAGATTCAGCTAGCGGGAGGAGGTCAGATACGCAGTATTTT. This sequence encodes CASSQDSASGRRSDTQYF.

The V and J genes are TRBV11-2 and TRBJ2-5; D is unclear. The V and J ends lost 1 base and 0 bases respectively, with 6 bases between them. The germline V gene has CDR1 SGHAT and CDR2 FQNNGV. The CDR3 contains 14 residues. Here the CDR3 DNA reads TGTGCCAGCAGCTTAGGGCGGTACCAAGAGACCCAGTACTTC. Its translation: CASSLGRYQETQYF.

The CDR3 region is CASSLGQVGNTIYF. The DNA for the CDR3 is TGTGCCAGCAGCCTCGGACAGGTCGGAAACACCATATATTTT. This rearrangement joins TRBV3-1 (or the pseudogene TRBV3-2) to TRBJ1-3; 7 bases agree with TRBD1. V lost 4 bases and J lost 4; bases outside the gene matches: 4. The length of the CDR3 is 14 residues. Germline V gene data show CDR1 as LGHDT and CDR2 as YNNKEL (reference sequence).

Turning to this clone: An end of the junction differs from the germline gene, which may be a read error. This CDR3 reads CASSLDRDRGLIF. Written as DNA, the CDR3 is TGTGCCAGCAGCTTGGACCGGGACAGGGGCCTCATCTTC. The genes are TRBV7-8 and TRBJ1-2; TRBD1 agrees at 10 bases. The CDR3 sequence is 13 residues long. Germline loops: CDR1 SGHVS, CDR2 FQNEAQ.